Following are 16 T cell receptor beta chains from one sample sequenced in a study of radiotherapy plus CTLA-4 blockade in lung cancer. Only in-frame clones appear in the TCRdb table, and some are missing; sequencing was by immunoSEQ multiplex PCR. The sample records tens of thousands of clones, approximately 70% being singletons. The sequencing used peripheral blood, collected from a patient treated with radiotherapy plus ipilimumab. The receptors come from a human donor with non-small cell lung cancer whose response to radiotherapy plus ipilimumab could not be evaluated.

The rearrangement uses TRBV2 and TRBJ1-4; 7 nucleotides match TRBD1. Per germline, CDR1 SNHLY and CDR2 FYNNEI. V lost 11 bases to trimming and J lost 2 bases; unmatched junction nucleotides: 2. The CDR3 consists of 12 residues. For the CDR3, the DNA is TGTGCCGTACAGGGGACTAATGAAAAACTGTTTTTT. Protein sequence: CAVQGTNEKLFF.

This clone was observed a handful of times. The chain employs TRBV6-5 and TRBJ1-1, with D perhaps matching TRBD1 (5 bases). In germline, CDR1 is MNHEY, CDR2 SVGAGI. The V and J ends lost 5 bases and 0 bases respectively, with 10 bases between them. This CDR3 region has 14 residues. This CDR3 reads CASSVGALNTEAFF. In nucleotides, the CDR3 is TGTGCCAGCAGTGTTGGGGCTTTGAACACTGAAGCTTTCTTT.

This clone was picked up a small number of times. The rearrangement links TRBV6-1 to TRBJ1-5; D may be TRBD1 (6 bases). V shed 3 bases and J shed 7 bases, with 10 bases lying between them. CDR1 is MNHNS and CDR2 is SASEGT in the germline V gene. There are 13 residues in the CDR3. In nucleotides, the CDR3 is TGTGCCAGCAGTGATTACAGGGAGCAGCCCCAGCATTTT. The encoded protein is CASSDYREQPQHF.

This clone was recorded only once. The J gene is TRBJ1-1, the V gene TRBV6-5; TRBD1 is a possible D gene (5 bases). The length of the CDR3 is 13 residues. V lost 2 bases, J lost 3 bases, and 7 bases lay in between. Germline loops: CDR1 MNHEY, CDR2 SVGAGI. CDR3 amino acids: CASSYQGDTEAFF. Written as DNA, the CDR3 is TGTGCCAGCAGTTACCAAGGGGACACTGAAGCTTTCTTT.

The chain employs TRBV5-1 and TRBJ1-1; the D is unclear. CDR1 is SGHRS and CDR2 is YFSETQ in the germline V gene. Trimming left V 5 bases short and J 5 bases short, with 19 bases between. CDR3 length: 15 amino acids. CDR3 region: CASRQAPEFNTEAFF. The CDR3 nucleotides are TGCGCCAGCAGGCAGGCCCCAGAGTTTAATACTGAAGCTTTCTTT.

This chain links TRBV5-1 with TRBJ2-1; 10 nucleotides match TRBD1. The CDR3 is 16 residues long. CDR1 and CDR2 (germline): SGHRS, YFSETQ. The ends lost 4 bases at V and 7 bases at J; junction bases unmatched: 11. The CDR3 DNA follows: TGCGCCAGCAGCGCGGAACCGGGACAGGGGTGGAATGAGCAGTTCTTC. Its protein is CASSAEPGQGWNEQFF.

V usage is TRBV9 and J usage is TRBJ2-1, with 7 positions matching TRBD2. J was trimmed by 5 bases and V by 5 bases; bases with no gene match: 4. The CDR3 consists of 13 residues. CDR1 and CDR2 from the germline V gene are SGDLS and YYNGEE. CDR3 DNA: TGTGCCAGCAGTGATGGGGGGGACAATGAGCAGTTCTTC. It is translated as CASSDGGDNEQFF.

This clone was observed once. The gene calls are TRBV2 and TRBJ1-1, with 10 bases matching TRBD1. Per germline, CDR1 SNHLY and CDR2 FYNNEI. Losses at the gene ends were 7 bases for V and 11 bases for J; bases not matched to a gene: 10. The CDR3 totals 13 residues. This CDR3 is CASNPGTGVLAFF. The CDR3 region has the DNA TGTGCCAGCAATCCGGGGACAGGGGTATTGGCTTTCTTT.

V usage is TRBV5-4 and J usage is TRBJ2-7; 7 nucleotides agree with TRBD2. The V gene end was trimmed by 3 bases and the J gene end by 2 bases; junction bases not matched to a gene: 11. This CDR3 contains 16 residues. CDR1 and CDR2 from the germline V gene are SGHNT and YYREEE (reference sequence). Here the CDR3 reads CASSWKRERGPYEQYF. The CDR3 DNA follows: TGTGCCAGCAGCTGGAAAAGGGAGCGGGGCCCCTACGAGCAGTACTTC. Looking up the rest from reference TRBV5-4 and TRBJ2-7 gives the full variable domain: ETGVTQSPTHLIKTRGQQVTLRCSSQSGHNTVSWYQQALGQGPQFIFQYYREEENGRGNFPPRFSGLQFPNYSSELNVNALELDDSALYLCASSWKRERGPYEQYFGPGTRLTVT.

The chain carries TRBV5-1 and TRBJ1-1; D may be TRBD1 (5 bases). Germline V CDR1 and CDR2: SGHRS, YFSETQ. The V gene lost 3 bases and the J gene lost 0 bases, with 9 bases spanning the gap. The CDR3 loop spans 14 amino acids. The CDR3 region has the DNA TGCGCCAGCAGCTGGGGCGAAGTGAACACTGAAGCTTTCTTT. This codes for CASSWGEVNTEAFF.

The CDR3 region is CASSLVRGEAFF. As DNA, the CDR3 is TGCGCCAGCAGCTTGGTGCGGGGTGAAGCTTTCTTT. The chain couples TRBV5-1 to TRBJ1-1, with unresolved D. Trimming cost V 0 bases and J 7 bases, with 7 bases left between them. The CDR3 has 12 amino acids. CDR1 and CDR2 from the germline V gene are SGHRS and YFSETQ.

The CDR3, as DNA: TGTGCCAGCAGTGCCCGGGACAGAGTTTTCTCTGGGGCCAACGTCCTGACTTTC. Its protein product is CASSARDRVFSGANVLTF. The V gene is TRBV2, the J gene TRBJ2-6; 7 nucleotides match TRBD1. Germline-derived CDR1 and CDR2 are SNHLY and FYNNEI. This CDR3 contains 18 residues. The junction had 9 bases not matched to a gene; V was cut back by 4 bases and J by 0 bases.

This clone was seen a handful of times. V and J are TRBV11-2 and TRBJ2-3; 13 nucleotides line up with TRBD2. The germline V gene encodes CDR1 SGHAT and CDR2 FQNNGV. The ends lost 3 bases at V and 4 bases at J; junction bases unmatched: 7. This CDR3 comprises 17 residues. This chain's CDR3 is CASSLSGTSGTADTQYF. CDR3 nucleotides: TGTGCCAGCAGCTTGAGTGGGACTAGCGGGACGGCAGATACGCAGTATTTT.

V is TRBV13 and J is TRBJ2-5, with D possibly matching TRBD2 (6 bases). Matching the DNA end better, TRBJ2-7 makes the J call doubtful. The CDR3 sequence is 15 residues long. The germline gives CDR1 PRHDT, CDR2 FYEKMQ (reference sequence). CDR3 sequence reads: CASSLSRGVRYEQYF. In DNA form, the CDR3 reads TGTGCCAGCAGCTTATCTCGCGGGGTCCGCTACGAGCAGTACTTC.

This clone appeared a single time. J is TRBJ2-2 and V is TRBV11-3; the D gene is possibly TRBD2 (6 bases). The CDR3 extends over 16 amino acids. Trimming took off 0 bases at V and 1 base at J, with 9 bases between the two ends. Germline CDR1 reads SGHNT; CDR2 reads YENEEA. The CDR3 region is CASSLDPAGNTGELFF. The CDR3, as DNA: TGTGCCAGCAGCTTAGATCCAGCGGGGAACACCGGGGAGCTGTTTTTT.

The V gene is TRBV7-2, the J gene TRBJ2-7; TRBD1 matches 10 bases. Germline trimming cut 0 bases from V and 3 bases from J; bases unmatched to any gene: 2. CDR1 is SGHTA, CDR2 FQGNSA, per germline. The CDR3 loop spans 15 amino acids. This CDR3 is CASSLAGTGDYEQYF. DNA for the CDR3: TGTGCCAGCAGCTTAGCGGGGACAGGGGACTACGAGCAGTACTTC.